A selection of T cell receptor beta chains follows, all from one sample in a study of breast tumors, draining lymph nodes, adjacent tissues. MiXCR, run by TCRdb on the multiplex PCR reads, gives a single entry per CDR3 protein. Of about 47,000 distinct CDR3 sequences in the sample, roughly 24% were seen once. Specimen: breast tumor tissue. The receptors stem from a female donor with breast cancer. Some clones in this sample may be carry-over from other donors' samples. Both conserved end residues are part of each CDR3. Fields, in order: V gene, J gene, D gene, clone size, CDR3 DNA, CDR3 protein. D genes are given only for firm matches. Size values are once, few and many counts, or a class for expanded clones, and some rows have none.

V: TRBV7-9; J: TRBJ1-5; D: -; size: many; DNA: TGTGCCAGCAGCAACAAGGATCAGCCCCAGCATTTT; CDR3: CASSNKDQPQHF
V: TRBV6-5; J: TRBJ2-7; D: -; size: many; DNA: TGTGCCAGCAGTTACTCTACAGGCCTCTCCTACGAGCAGTACTTC; CDR3: CASSYSTGLSYEQYF
V: TRBV20-1; J: TRBJ1-3; D: -; size: many; DNA: TGCAGTGTTCTGGACTCTGGAAACACCATATATTTT; CDR3: CSVLDSGNTIYF
V: TRBV12-3/TRBV12-4; J: TRBJ2-7; D: TRBD2; size: many; DNA: TGTGCCAGCAGGGCCGGGACTAGCGGGAGCGAGCAGTACTTC; CDR3: CASRAGTSGSEQYF
V: TRBV5-5; J: TRBJ2-2; D: -; size: many; DNA: TGTGCCAGCAGCCCGCAGTGGAACACCGGGGAGCTGTTTTTT; CDR3: CASSPQWNTGELFF
V: TRBV9; J: TRBJ2-1; D: -; size: -; DNA: TGTGCCAGCAGCGTAGTCGGGAGCTCCTACAATGAGCAGTTCTTC; CDR3: CASSVVGSSYNEQFF
V: TRBV20-1; J: TRBJ1-3; D: -; size: -; DNA: TGCAGTGCTGGCGGGCACTCTGGAAACACCATATATTTT; CDR3: CSAGGHSGNTIYF
V: TRBV15; J: TRBJ1-4; D: -; size: -; DNA: TGTGCCACCAGCGGAGTTCAGGGCCAAAATGAAAAACTGTTTTTT; CDR3: CATSGVQGQNEKLFF
V: TRBV7-9; J: TRBJ1-4; D: TRBD1; size: many; DNA: TGTGCCAGCACTGGACAGGGGGCCTTTGGGAAACTGTTTTTT; CDR3: CASTGQGAFGKLFF
V: TRBV2; J: TRBJ2-4; D: -; size: many; DNA: TGTGCCAGCGAAGGACAGGCCAAAAACATTCAGTACTTC; CDR3: CASEGQAKNIQYF
V: TRBV19; J: TRBJ2-1; D: TRBD1; size: many; DNA: TGTGCCAGTAGTAAACTACCGGGACAGATTAATGAGCAGTTCTTC; CDR3: CASSKLPGQINEQFF
V: TRBV3-1; J: TRBJ1-2; D: -; size: many; DNA: TGTGCCAGCAGCCAAACCGACAGAAGGACAGTCGGCTACACCTTC; CDR3: CASSQTDRRTVGYTF
V: TRBV24-1; J: TRBJ1-5; D: -; size: -; DNA: TGTGCCACCGGAAACGATCAGCCCCAGCATTTT; CDR3: CATGNDQPQHF
V: TRBV6-4; J: TRBJ1-6; D: -; size: many; DNA: TGTGCCAGCAGTGTGGGGGCTACTAATTCACCCCTCCACTTT; CDR3: CASSVGATNSPLHF
V: TRBV10-3; J: TRBJ1-2; D: -; size: many; DNA: TGTGCCATCAGCGGACAGAAAGATGGCTACACCTTC; CDR3: CAISGQKDGYTF